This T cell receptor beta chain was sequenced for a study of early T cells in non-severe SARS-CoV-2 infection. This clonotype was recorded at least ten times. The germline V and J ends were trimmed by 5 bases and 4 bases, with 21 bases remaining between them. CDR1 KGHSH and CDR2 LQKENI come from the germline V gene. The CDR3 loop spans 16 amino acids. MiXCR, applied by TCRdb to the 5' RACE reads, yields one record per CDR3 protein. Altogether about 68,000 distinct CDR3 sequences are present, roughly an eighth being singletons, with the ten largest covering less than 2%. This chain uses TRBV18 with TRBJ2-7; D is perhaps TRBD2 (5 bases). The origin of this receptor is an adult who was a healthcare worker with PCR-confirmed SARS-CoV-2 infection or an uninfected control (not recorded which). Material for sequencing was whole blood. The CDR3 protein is CASSSNAHGPGYEQYF. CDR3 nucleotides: TGTGCCAGCTCATCCAACGCCCACGGACCGGGATACGAGCAGTACTTC.